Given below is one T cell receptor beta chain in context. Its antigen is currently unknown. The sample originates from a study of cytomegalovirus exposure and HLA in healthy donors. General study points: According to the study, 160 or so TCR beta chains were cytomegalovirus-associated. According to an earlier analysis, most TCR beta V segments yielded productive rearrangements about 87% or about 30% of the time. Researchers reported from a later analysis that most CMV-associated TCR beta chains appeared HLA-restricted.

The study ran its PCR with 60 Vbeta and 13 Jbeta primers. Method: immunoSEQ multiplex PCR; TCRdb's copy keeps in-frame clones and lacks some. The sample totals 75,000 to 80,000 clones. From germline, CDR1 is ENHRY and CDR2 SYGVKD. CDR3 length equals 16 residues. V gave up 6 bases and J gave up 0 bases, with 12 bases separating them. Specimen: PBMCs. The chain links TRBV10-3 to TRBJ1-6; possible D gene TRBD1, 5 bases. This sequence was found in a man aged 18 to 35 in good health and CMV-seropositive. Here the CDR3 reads CAISGAGLSYNSPLHF. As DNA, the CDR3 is TGTGCCATCAGCGGTGCAGGGCTCTCCTATAATTCACCCCTCCACTTT.